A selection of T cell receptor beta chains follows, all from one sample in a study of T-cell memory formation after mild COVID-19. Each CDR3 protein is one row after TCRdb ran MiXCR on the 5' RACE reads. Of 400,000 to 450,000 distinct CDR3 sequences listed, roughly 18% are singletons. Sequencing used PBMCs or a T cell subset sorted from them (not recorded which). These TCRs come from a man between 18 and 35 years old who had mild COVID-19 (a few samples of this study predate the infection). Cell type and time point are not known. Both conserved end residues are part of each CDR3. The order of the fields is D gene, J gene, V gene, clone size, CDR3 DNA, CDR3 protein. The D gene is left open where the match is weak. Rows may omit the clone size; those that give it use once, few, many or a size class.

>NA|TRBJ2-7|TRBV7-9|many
TGTGCCAGCAGTCACACGACGGGGGTCGAGCAGTACTTC
CASSHTTGVEQYF
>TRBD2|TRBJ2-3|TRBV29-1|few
TGCAGCGTTGCTCGGACTAGCGGAAACACAGATACGCAGTATTTT
CSVARTSGNTDTQYF
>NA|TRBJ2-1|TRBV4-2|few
TGTGCCAGCAGCCAAGATGCGCGAAACGGGGCTAATGAGCAGTTCTTC
CASSQDARNGANEQFF
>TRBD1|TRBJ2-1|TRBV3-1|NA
TGTGCCAGCAGCCACCCATCCGGGACAGGGACCTACAATGAGCAGTTCTTC
CASSHPSGTGTYNEQFF
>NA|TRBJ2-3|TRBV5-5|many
TGTGCCAGCAGCTTGGAATATTTCGCAGATACGCAGTATTTT
CASSLEYFADTQYF
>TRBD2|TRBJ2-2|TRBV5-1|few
TGCGCCAGCAGCTCGGGACTAACGAACACCGGGGAGCTGTTTTTT
CASSSGLTNTGELFF
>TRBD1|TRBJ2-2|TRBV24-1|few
TGTGCCACCAGTGAGGGACAGGGAGAGACGGACCGCGGGGAGCTGTTTTTT
CATSEGQGETDRGELFF
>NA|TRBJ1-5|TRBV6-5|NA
TGTGCCAGCAGTCAGCGATTTGGGACCTATAGCAATCAGCCCCAGCATTTT
CASSQRFGTYSNQPQHF
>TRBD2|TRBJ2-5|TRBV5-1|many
TGCGCCAGCAGTCCGGGGGGGACCGAAGAGACCCAGTACTTC
CASSPGGTEETQYF
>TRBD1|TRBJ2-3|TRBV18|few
TGTGCCAGCTCACAGGGGGCCGGCGATACGCAGTATTTT
CASSQGAGDTQYF
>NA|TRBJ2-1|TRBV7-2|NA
TGTGCCAGCAGCTTATTCAGGGACAATGAGCAGTTCTTC
CASSLFRDNEQFF
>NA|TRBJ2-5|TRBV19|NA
TGTGCCAGTAGTATGGACGGGGGCGCGGGAGAGACCCAGTACTTC
CASSMDGGAGETQYF
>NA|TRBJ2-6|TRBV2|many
TGTGCCAGCCTGCCACACGGGGGAGTCTCTGGGGCCAACGTCCTGACTTTC
CASLPHGGVSGANVLTF
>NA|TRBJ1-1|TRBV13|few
TGTGCCAGCAGCGAGATGAACACTGAAGCTTTCTTT
CASSEMNTEAFF
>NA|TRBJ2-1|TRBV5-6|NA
TGTGCCAGCAGCTTTTGGGGGGGCAACAATGAGCAGTTCTTC
CASSFWGGNNEQFF
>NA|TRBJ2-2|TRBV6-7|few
TGTGCCAGCATCCCGCGGGATCGCGCGAACACCGGGGAGCTGTTTTTT
CASIPRDRANTGELFF
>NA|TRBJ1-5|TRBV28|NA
TGTGCCAGCAGTTTAAGGGGCGTCCCGCTCCATAGCAATCAGCCCCAGCATTTT
CASSLRGVPLHSNQPQHF
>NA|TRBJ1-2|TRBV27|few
TGTGCCAGCAGTGTTGGAGGACCCTGGGACGGCTACACCTTC
CASSVGGPWDGYTF
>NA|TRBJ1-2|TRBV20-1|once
TGCAGTGCTATTAGGAGGAACTATGGCTACACCTTC
CSAIRRNYGYTF
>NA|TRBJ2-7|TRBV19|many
TGTGCCAGTAGTATCGACCCATACGAGCAGTACTTC
CASSIDPYEQYF
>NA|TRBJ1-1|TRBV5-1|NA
TGCGCCAGCAGGTACGGGGGCACTGAAGCTTTCTTT
CASRYGGTEAFF
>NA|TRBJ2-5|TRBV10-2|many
TGCGCCAGCAGTGACGGGACCCAGTACTTC
CASSDGTQYF
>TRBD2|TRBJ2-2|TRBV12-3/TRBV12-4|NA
TGTGCCAGCACCTCCAAGCGGGGGACCGGGGAGCTGTTTTTT
CASTSKRGTGELFF
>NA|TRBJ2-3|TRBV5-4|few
TGTGCCAGCAGCTTGGCCCGACTAGGCCTAGATACGCAGTATTTT
CASSLARLGLDTQYF
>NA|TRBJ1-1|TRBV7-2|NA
TGTGCCAGCAGCTACGGACATGAAGCTTTCTTT
CASSYGHEAFF